This is a list of T cell receptor beta chains from one sample in a study of cytomegalovirus exposure and HLA in healthy donors. This table comes from immunoSEQ multiplex PCR, and its TCRdb copy is limited to in-frame clones, with some not included. The sample has 160,000 or so clones, 70% to 80% seen once. The sample consisted of PBMCs. The receptors shown here come from a male donor in good health and CMV-seronegative. CDR3s include the opening cysteine and the closing phenylalanine or tryptophan. The D gene is left open where the match is weak. Clone sizes are given selectively: once, few, many, or a class where the clone is expanded.

abundance | j_gene | d_gene | len | v_gene | CDR3nt | CDR3aa
. | TRBJ2-2 | TRBD1 | 19 | TRBV27 | TGTGCCAGCAGTTTGGTAGGGACAGGGGCATCCTTTGACACCGGGGAGCTGTTTTTT | CASSLVGTGASFDTGELFF
few | TRBJ1-1 | . | 15 | TRBV27 | TGTGCCAGCAGTTCACCTAGACTCCCCCGGACTGAAGCTTTCTTT | CASSSPRLPRTEAFF
. | TRBJ2-2 | . | 14 | TRBV6-1 | TGTGCCAGCAGCGGACAGTTCGGAACCGGGGAGCTGTTTTTT | CASSGQFGTGELFF
. | TRBJ2-7 | . | 15 | TRBV7-9 | TGTGCCAGCACCGATCCTGGGCGGGCGACCTACGAGCAGTACTTC | CASTDPGRATYEQYF
. | TRBJ1-2 | . | 14 | TRBV28 | TGTGCCAGCAGTTTATCGGACAGCCTCTATGGCTACACCTTC | CASSLSDSLYGYTF
. | TRBJ1-6 | . | 12 | TRBV7-9 | TGTGCCAGCAGGCCACAGGATTCACCCCTCCACTTT | CASRPQDSPLHF
few | TRBJ1-3 | . | 13 | TRBV4-1 | TGCGCCAGCAGCCAACTACAGGGAAACACCATATATTTT | CASSQLQGNTIYF
. | TRBJ2-7 | . | 14 | TRBV21-1 | TGTGCCATCAGAGACTGCCCTATTACCTACGAGCAGTACTTC | CAIRDCPITYEQYF
. | TRBJ1-2 | TRBD1 | 14 | TRBV7-3 | TGTGCCAGCAGCCCTGGACAGGAAAACTATGGCTACACCTTC | CASSPGQENYGYTF
few | TRBJ2-7 | TRBD1 | 16 | TRBV7-8 | TGTGCCAGCAGCTTAGGGACAGGGGTCGGTTCTGCGGTGCAGTACTTC | CASSLGTGVGSAVQYF
. | TRBJ2-2 | TRBD1 | 15 | TRBV6-1 | TGTGCCAGCGCCCCCAGGGACAGGAACACCGGGGAGCTGTTTTTT | CASAPRDRNTGELFF
. | TRBJ2-7 | . | 12 | TRBV6-5 | TGTGCCAGCAGTCCCCACGGCTACGAGCAGTACTTC | CASSPHGYEQYF
. | TRBJ1-1 | . | 14 | TRBV9 | TGTGCCAGCAGCGTGGGATTACAGGGATCTGAAGCTTTCTTT | CASSVGLQGSEAFF
. | TRBJ2-1 | TRBD2 | 13 | TRBV2 | TGTGCCAGCTACAGCGGGGGTTACAATGAGCAGTTCTTC | CASYSGGYNEQFF
. | TRBJ1-2 | TRBD1 | 12 | TRBV9 | TGTGCCAGCGCCGGACAGGGTCGGGGCTACACCTTC | CASAGQGRGYTF
. | TRBJ1-2 | . | 15 | TRBV7-9 | TGTGCCAGCAGCTCTACAGGGTCGAGAGGCTATGGCTACACCTTC | CASSSTGSRGYGYTF
once | TRBJ2-7 | . | 13 | TRBV5-1 | TGCGCCAGCAGCTTGGTTCAGGGATACGAGCAGTACTTC | CASSLVQGYEQYF
. | TRBJ2-1 | TRBD1 | 15 | TRBV28 | TGTGCCAGCAGCAAACAGGGGGTCGGGAGCTATGAGCAGTTCTTC | CASSKQGVGSYEQFF
. | TRBJ2-2 | . | 16 | TRBV28 | TGTGCCAGCAGAGGACAGACTACTAGGAACACCGGGGAGCTGTTTTTT | CASRGQTTRNTGELFF
. | TRBJ2-3 | TRBD1 | 16 | TRBV7-2 | TGTGCCAGCAGCCCGCCTCGACAGGGGGGCACAGATACGCAGTATTTT | CASSPPRQGGTDTQYF
once | TRBJ2-7 | TRBD1 | 15 | TRBV18 | TGTGCCAGCTCACCGGGGACAGTTAGCGCCTACGAGCAGTACTTC | CASSPGTVSAYEQYF
. | TRBJ1-3 | . | 14 | TRBV19 | TGTGCCAGTACCAGAGGGGGTTCTGGAAACACCATATATTTT | CASTRGGSGNTIYF
. | TRBJ2-3 | . | 13 | TRBV19 | TGTGCCAGTAGTATTCTGGAGTCAAATACGCAGTATTTT | CASSILESNTQYF
. | TRBJ2-7 | TRBD1 | 16 | TRBV14 | TGTGCCAGCAGCCGGAACCGGGACAGGGGACTCCACGAGCAGTACTTC | CASSRNRDRGLHEQYF
once | TRBJ2-3 | . | 15 | TRBV5-6 | TGTGCCAGCAGCTGGGCACAGGGCTACACAGATACGCAGTATTTT | CASSWAQGYTDTQYF
. | TRBJ2-4 | . | 16 | TRBV7-2 | TGTGCCAGCACCGCTACAGGTCTGACGGGCAAAAACATTCAGTACTTC | CASTATGLTGKNIQYF
. | TRBJ2-1 | . | 16 | TRBV7-9 | TGTGCCAGCAGCCCGGGGGGCGGCCCAAGGTTCAGGGAGCAGTTCTTC | CASSPGGGPRFREQFF
. | TRBJ2-7 | . | 13 | TRBV28 | TGTGCCAGCAGAGACTACAGGGACTACGAGCAGTACTTC | CASRDYRDYEQYF
. | TRBJ1-5 | . | 13 | TRBV11-2 | TGTGCCAGCAGCTTAGATCGCGGGCAGCCCCAGCATTTT | CASSLDRGQPQHF
. | TRBJ1-5 | . | 14 | TRBV5-1 | TGCGCCAGCAGTCGGAGACAGAGGAATCAGCCCCAGCATTTT | CASSRRQRNQPQHF
few | TRBJ1-1 | . | 15 | TRBV2 | TGTGCCAGCAGTGAATGGGGCGAGGTGAACACTGAAGCTTTCTTT | CASSEWGEVNTEAFF
. | TRBJ1-1 | TRBD1 | 14 | TRBV5-4 | TGTGCCAGCAGCAAGGGACAGGAGAACACTGAAGCTTTCTTT | CASSKGQENTEAFF
. | TRBJ1-2 | TRBD1 | 13 | TRBV5-6 | TGTGCCAGCAGCTGGACAGGGGAGGTTGGCTACACCTTC | CASSWTGEVGYTF
few | TRBJ2-2 | TRBD1 | 17 | TRBV4-2 | TGTGCCAGCAGCCCTTTGGGACAGGGAGCGAACACCGGGGAGCTGTTTTTT | CASSPLGQGANTGELFF
. | TRBJ2-5 | TRBD1 | 15 | TRBV25-1 | TGTGCCAGCAGTGCCCCCGGGACAGGGTCAGAGACCCAGTACTTC | CASSAPGTGSETQYF
. | TRBJ1-5 | TRBD1 | 15 | TRBV28 | TGTGCCAGCAGAGATGGGACAGGGACGAATCAGCCCCAGCATTTT | CASRDGTGTNQPQHF
once | TRBJ1-6 | . | 16 | TRBV9 | TGTGCCAGCAGCGACAGACCGACCCCTGGGAATTCACCCCTCCACTTT | CASSDRPTPGNSPLHF
. | TRBJ2-7 | . | 13 | TRBV2 | TGTGCCAGCAGATACAGGAAGTTGGACGAGCAGTACTTC | CASRYRKLDEQYF
. | TRBJ1-1 | . | 15 | TRBV18 | TGTGCCAGCTCACCAGTTTCAGGACAGAGCACTGAAGCTTTCTTT | CASSPVSGQSTEAFF
. | TRBJ2-1 | . | 13 | TRBV7-9 | TGTGCCAGCAGCTTACTATTTGACAATGAGCAGTTCTTC | CASSLLFDNEQFF
. | TRBJ2-7 | TRBD2 | 15 | TRBV7-6 | TGTGCCAGCAGCCTAAAAGCGGGAGGGCTAGTCGAGCAGTACTTC | CASSLKAGGLVEQYF
. | TRBJ1-1 | . | 15 | TRBV28 | TGTGCCAGCAGTTTAACGCGGGGCCTCACGAGTGAAGCTTTCTTT | CASSLTRGLTSEAFF
. | TRBJ2-7 | TRBD1 | 12 | TRBV5-4 | TGTGCCAGCAGCGTAAATCGGGGACAGGGGTACTTC | CASSVNRGQGYF
. | TRBJ1-1 | . | 15 | TRBV5-1 | TGCGCCAGCAGCTTGGCCGCAGACATGAACACTGAAGCTTTCTTT | CASSLAADMNTEAFF
. | TRBJ2-3 | . | 13 | TRBV7-8 | TGTGCCGCGGGGCAGTTGGACACAGATACGCAGTATTTT | CAAGQLDTDTQYF
. | TRBJ1-4 | TRBD1 | 16 | TRBV28 | TGTGCCAGCAGTCTGGGGGACAGGGAGGTGGGGGAAAAACTGTTTTTT | CASSLGDREVGEKLFF
once | TRBJ2-7 | TRBD2 | 15 | TRBV15 | TGTGCCACCAGCATCGAGACTAGCGGGAACTACGAGCAGTACTTC | CATSIETSGNYEQYF
few | TRBJ1-1 | TRBD1 | 13 | TRBV6-5 | TGTGCCAGCAGTTATTGGACAGGGCGGCAAGCTTTCTTT | CASSYWTGRQAFF
. | TRBJ2-2 | . | 12 | TRBV19 | TGTGCCAGTAGTAAAGACGGCGGGGAGCTGTTTTTT | CASSKDGGELFF
. | TRBJ2-5 | . | 13 | TRBV6-5 | TGTGCCAGCCTCCGGAGGGCCCAAGAGACCCAGTACTTC | CASLRRAQETQYF
. | TRBJ1-2 | . | 16 | TRBV15 | TGTGCCACCAGCAGAGACGTTGGGGGCGGAATCTATGGCTACACCTTC | CATSRDVGGGIYGYTF
. | TRBJ1-1 | . | 12 | TRBV28 | TGTGCCAGCTCGGCGGGGTCCATAATGGCTTTCTTT | CASSAGSIMAFF
. | TRBJ2-2 | TRBD2 | 15 | TRBV2 | TGTGCCAGCAGCGATAGCGGGATAGGTATCGGGGAGCTGTTTTTT | CASSDSGIGIGELFF
. | TRBJ1-4 | . | 15 | TRBV9 | TGTGCCAGCAGCCCCACCGGAGCAACTAATGAAAAACTGTTTTTT | CASSPTGATNEKLFF
. | TRBJ2-2 | TRBD1 | 16 | TRBV4-2 | TGTGCCAGCAGCCAAGATCGGGACAGGAACACCGGGGAGCTGTTTTTT | CASSQDRDRNTGELFF
. | TRBJ1-2 | . | 13 | TRBV7-2 | TGTGCCAGCCGGACTGAAGCTAACTATGGCTACACCTTC | CASRTEANYGYTF
once | TRBJ2-4 | TRBD1 | 16 | TRBV28 | TGTGCCAGCAGTCAAGGACAGGGGACGGCCAAAAACATTCAGTACTTC | CASSQGQGTAKNIQYF
once | TRBJ2-2 | . | 15 | TRBV9 | TGTGCCAGCAGTCGTCGGAGCCTCAACACCGGGGAGCTGTTTTTT | CASSRRSLNTGELFF
. | TRBJ1-1 | . | 14 | TRBV29-1 | TGCAGCGTTGCATCCCCGAGACACCTCACTGAAGCTTTCTTT | CSVASPRHLTEAFF
. | TRBJ1-2 | . | 14 | TRBV6-5 | TGTGCCAGCAGTTCGGGGGGCGCAAACTATGGCTACACCTTC | CASSSGGANYGYTF